This TCR beta chain was profiled in a study of blood T cell repertoires in COVID-19. As for the study in general: Sites in the United States, Italy and Spain provided acute and convalescent COVID-19 samples.

As originally analysed: Nucleated cell number was recorded as an estimate derived from reference gene primer amplification. Using immunoSEQ multiplex PCR, the repertoire was profiled, and TCRdb retains in-frame clones only, with some absent. V and J calls and clone size follow that table, whereas D and trimming were derived from the DNA. The repertoire holds about 190,000 clones, with around nine tenths as singletons. CDR3 length: 16 residues. V shed 3 bases, J shed 9 bases, and the junction held 13 bases outside the gene matches. Germline lookup yields CDR1 MGHRA and CDR2 YSYEKL. The sequenced material came from peripheral blood. The chain couples TRBV4-1 to TRBJ2-1, with 8 nucleotides matching TRBD2. This receptor was identified in a woman aged 40 to 49 who had recovered from COVID-19. The CDR3 here is CASSQGGGLAVLEQFF. The CDR3 DNA follows: TGCGCCAGCAGCCAGGGAGGTGGACTAGCAGTTCTTGAGCAGTTCTTC.